This T cell receptor (beta chain) came from a study of identifying expanded T cells in peripheral blood. Study-wide findings and caveats: Approximately 1.1 clones differed between technical replicates, versus about 17 and 20 over time. Across healthy donors, higher total template counts meant significantly greater roughly 2-week count variance.

During the collection period, no donor immune events like infections were recorded. In regard to this clone: Antigen: not known.

Produced via immunoSEQ multiplex PCR; TCRdb's table is partial and in-frame only. The table includes 95,000 to 150,000 clones, around 84% detected once. Specimen: blood. This sequence was found in a person aged 18 to 75 in good health.

CDR3 in amino acids: CASSQIEAFF. The DNA for the CDR3 is TGTGCCAGCAGCCAGATTGAAGCTTTCTTT. The chain has TRBV6-6 and TRBJ1-1; the D is unclear. The ends were cut back, 6 bases at V and 7 bases at J, with 6 bases in the middle. Germline assignment: CDR1 MNHNY and CDR2 SVGAGI (reference sequence). This CDR3 is 10 amino acids long.